This record concerns one T cell receptor beta chain sequence. Its antigen is still unknown. Base qualities are not provided; no much larger clone lies one nucleotide away. The sample comes from a study of multiple sclerosis patients with progressive multifocal leukoencephalopathy (dated by TCRdb to about 2019). For the wider study: Peripheral T and B cells were examined in MS patients who developed PML (4 under natalizumab, 1 after alemtuzumab) and in treated patients who did not develop PML. Longitudinal follow-up was performed in two natalizumab-treated patients who later developed PML, from before therapy through 6 and 12 months to PML onset. The study aimed to detect JC virus-specific or public T-cell expansions arising at the time of PML onset. Study-wide findings and limitations: Although TRB clones above 0.5% frequency turned up only in PML patients, the clones expanded at PML onset were already present before and during natalizumab therapy. With only a small, descriptive cohort, it remained unclear whether the findings reflect JC virus infection or general immunocompromise. At the time PML developed, no common TRBV or TRBJ gene usage or preferential TRBV-TRBJ pairings were detected. Analysis was restricted to peripheral blood, although for natalizumab-associated PML, cerebrospinal fluid or brain lymphocytes might be more informative. Less diverse TRB repertoires in most PML patients were suggested by lower normalized Shannon entropy, whereas values near 1 were observed in the natalizumab-treated controls.

The sample's time point, from its label and the paper: time of PML onset. What this sample's treatment or condition label stands for: on natalizumab therapy at sampling. Diagnosis of PML relied on clinical and MRI findings, with confirmation coming from detection of JC virus DNA in cerebrospinal fluid. In the natalizumab-treated patients, PML was found to develop after between roughly 15 and 60 months of natalizumab therapy. Every listed patient had received interferon beta before, and every PML patient was female. T3 blood samples were collected at the time of PML onset. Ficoll-Hypaque density gradient centrifugation was used to isolate peripheral blood mononuclear cells. TRB CDR3 regions were amplified from genomic DNA with the immunoSEQ two-step multiplex PCR at survey-level depth. Each PCR was spiked with synthetic inline TR CDR3 controls spanning all V-J pairings to estimate template counts and remove amplification bias. Reads went through processing to reduce amplification and sequencing bias, and quantification was done against synthetic TR CDR3 analogs. On the authors' methods: In ImmunoSEQ Analyzer, raw data were processed so that out-of-frame sequences and CDR3s with stop codons were removed, with gene names following IMGT nomenclature. Repertoire diversity was summarized as normalized Shannon entropy, defined as 1 minus Pielou's evenness. TRB sequences were treated as identical only when sharing V gene, J gene and CDR3. Public PML clonotypes were CDR3s found in two or more PML-onset samples but not found earlier, in controls, or in public databases. CDR3 amino acid composition by position was analyzed with Skylign using the observed count method. The table comes from immuneACCESS by way of TCRdb, which keeps in-frame sequences with V and J called. Part of the clones is missing from these tables; in studies checked, under half for an unresolved V gene and the rest for unknown reasons. V and J calls and clone size are copied from that table; D and trimming were computed from the DNA. Here the sample has under 35,000 clones; approximately 90% occur a single time. The ten largest account for approximately 5.2% of the sample.

The sequences come from PBMCs, collected from a patient treated with natalizumab. This TCR derives from a woman aged 35 to 49 with progressive multifocal leukoencephalopathy.

The DNA reads TGCGCCAGCAGCCCCACAGGGAGAGAGACCCAGTACTTC. It encodes CASSPTGRETQYF. Here the chain combines TRBV4-3 and TRBJ2-5; TRBD1 is a weak D gene call, 6 bases matching. CDR1 and CDR2 are read off the germline V gene as LGHNA and YSLEER. V is pared back by 4 bases and J by 4 bases, with 10 bases lying between the germline termini. The cysteine opens and the phenylalanine closes a CDR3 of 13 amino acids. CDR3 DNA only is kept here, 39 bases in frame from base 1.